This entry lists 31 T cell receptor beta chains sequenced from one sample in a study of shared clonotypes between healthy human individuals (dated by TCRdb to about 2020). Library generation was performed with the immunoSEQ multiplex PCR assay. Entries here come from immuneACCESS through TCRdb and include only in-frame sequences with V and J called. Some clones fail to appear in such tables; in the studies checked, an unresolved V gene covers under half of the shortfall, and the cause of the remainder is unknown. In this sample the table shows about 2.1 million clones, 85% to 95% of which occur a single time. Together, the top ten hold 1.5% to 2% of the sample. CD8 naive samples consisted of CD45RO-negative cells that were positively selected for CCR7, yielding a CD45RA+CCR7+ population without TemRA cells. Sequencing used naive CD8+ T cells from PBMCs. The label giving this sample's cell subset or site can be read as: CD45RA+CCR7+. All receptors derive from a man in his late teens or twenties in good health. Some clones in this sample may be carry-over from other donors' samples.

The CDR3 coding sequence is TGTGCCAGCAGCGATGCTGGGAGGGCCGGGGAGCTGTTTTTT. Protein sequence: CASSDAGRAGELFF. The chain carries TRBV9 and TRBJ2-2; 7 nucleotides line up with TRBD2. CDR3 length: 14 amino acids. From germline, CDR1 is SGDLS and CDR2 YYNGEE. V trimming: 3 bases; J trimming: 6 bases; junction bases outside the gene matches: 5.

This chain links TRBV7-2 with TRBJ1-3, with TRBD1 identical over 8 bases. V was pared by 6 bases and J by 0 bases, with 4 bases of the junction left unmatched. The CDR3 consists of 15 residues. Germline assignment: CDR1 SGHTA and CDR2 FQGNSA. The CDR3 region is CASRRDRLSGNTIYF. The CDR3 nucleotides are TGTGCCAGCAGAAGGGACAGGCTCTCTGGAAACACCATATATTTT.

The gene calls are TRBV15 and TRBJ2-7; the match to TRBD1 covers 8 bases. The CDR3 totals 15 residues. CDR1 LNHNV and CDR2 YYDKDF come from the germline V gene (reference sequence). Trimming took 2 bases from V and 5 from J; bases not matched to a gene: 8. CDR3 sequence reads: CATSRSRGPHHEQYF. CDR3 bases: TGTGCCACCAGCAGAAGCAGGGGGCCTCACCACGAGCAGTACTTC.

CDR3 DNA sequence: TGTGCCAGCAGCCAAGAGATTGCTGGCAGCAATCAGCCCCAGCATTTT. Translation gives CASSQEIAGSNQPQHF. The chain carries TRBV7-8 and TRBJ1-5; D call uncertain. The CDR3 runs 16 residues. Trimming pared 5 bases from V and 1 base from J, leaving 15 bases between. CDR1 is SGHVS and CDR2 is FQNEAQ in the germline V gene.

The rearrangement uses TRBV4-2 and TRBJ2-7, with D possibly called TRBD1 or TRBD2 (5 bases each). CDR3 length: 14 amino acids. Germline V lookup: CDR1 LGHNA, CDR2 YNFKEQ. V shed 4 bases and J shed 2 bases, with 12 bases lying between them. For the CDR3, the DNA is TGTGCCAGCAGCCGGGGGATAGGAACCTACGAGCAGTACTTC. Amino acid sequence: CASSRGIGTYEQYF.

This clone has a single count. The chain couples TRBV4-1 to TRBJ2-5; the D is unclear. CDR1 MGHRA and CDR2 YSYEKL come from the germline V gene. This CDR3 has 15 amino acids. V gave up 1 base and J gave up 2 bases, with 11 bases separating them. The CDR3, as DNA: TGCGCCAGCAGCCAAGTGGGCAGATCACAAGAGACCCAGTACTTC. Its translation is CASSQVGRSQETQYF.

The rearrangement uses TRBV5-4 and TRBJ2-7; 8 bases are a match to TRBD2. The CDR3 sequence is 15 residues long. The germline gives CDR1 SGHNT, CDR2 YYREEE (reference sequence). Trimming removed 3 bases from V and 0 bases from J; junction bases left unmatched: 5. The CDR3 here is CASSYLSGTSYEQYF. The CDR3 nucleotides read TGTGCCAGCAGCTACCTTAGCGGGACCTCCTACGAGCAGTACTTC.

The chain has TRBV11-2 and TRBJ2-5; the match to TRBD2 covers 9 bases. CDR1 and CDR2 from the germline V gene are SGHAT and FQNNGV. After removal of 2 bases from V and 4 bases from J, the junction contained 8 bases not matched to a gene. CDR3 size: 16 residues. The CDR3 protein is CASSLNAGGPIETQYF. CDR3 bases: TGTGCCAGCAGCTTAAACGCGGGAGGGCCGATAGAGACCCAGTACTTC.

A few counts support this clone. The chain carries TRBV11-2 and TRBJ1-5; D perhaps matches TRBD1 (5 bases). This CDR3 has 13 amino acids. The germline V and J ends were trimmed by 5 bases and 7 bases, with 12 bases remaining between them. Germline V gene data show CDR1 as SGHAT and CDR2 as FQNNGV. Here the CDR3 reads CASSRGARQPQHF. The CDR3 DNA reads TGTGCCAGCAGCCGAGGGGCTCGACAGCCCCAGCATTTT.

Comment on this clone: This sample also contains other DNA sequences that code for the same CDR3. The chain has TRBV29-1 and TRBJ1-1; D remains unclear. This CDR3 is 11 amino acids long. V gave up 6 bases and J gave up 5 bases, with 10 bases separating them. Germline V gene sequence: CDR1 SQVTM, CDR2 ANQGSEA. Here the CDR3 reads CSVGRGTEAFF. In nucleotides, the CDR3 is TGCAGCGTCGGACGAGGGACTGAAGCTTTCTTT.

The V gene is TRBV10-1, the J gene TRBJ2-7; no firm D call. The CDR3 runs 14 residues. The ends were cut back, 10 bases at V and 3 bases at J, with 19 bases in the middle. From germline, CDR1 is WNHNN and CDR2 SYGVQD (reference sequence). The CDR3 nucleotides are TGCGCCAAGAGATCGGGTCGGAGCCTCTACGAGCAGTACTTC. This sequence encodes CAKRSGRSLYEQYF.

This chain uses TRBV6-5 with TRBJ2-2, with D perhaps TRBD2 (6 bases). The germline V gene has CDR1 MNHEY and CDR2 SVGAGI. This CDR3 spans 13 amino acids. V was cut by 2 bases and J by 5 bases, with 6 bases left in between. The CDR3: CASSYGRTGELFF. The CDR3 nucleotides read TGTGCCAGCAGTTACGGGAGGACCGGGGAGCTGTTTTTT.

This chain connects TRBV7-8 to TRBJ2-1; TRBD2 matches at 14 bases. V shed 1 base, J shed 6 bases, and the junction held 11 bases outside the gene matches. CDR3 length equals 19 residues. CDR1 is SGHVS, CDR2 FQNEAQ, per germline. CDR3 DNA: TGTGCCAGCAGCTTAGACCCGGTGGGACTAGCGGGAGATGGCAATGAGCAGTTCTTC. Protein product: CASSLDPVGLAGDGNEQFF.

The gene calls are TRBV18 and TRBJ2-7; D is undetermined. Trimming removed 4 bases from V and 7 bases from J, with 14 bases in between. This CDR3 spans 13 amino acids. Per germline, CDR1 KGHSH and CDR2 LQKENI. The CDR3 spells CASSHPHSPEQYF. The DNA for the CDR3 is TGTGCCAGCTCACACCCCCACTCACCAGAGCAGTACTTC.

The chain has TRBV28 and TRBJ2-7; 7 bases align to TRBD2. This CDR3 comprises 14 residues. The trim removed 5 bases at V and 6 bases at J, leaving 10 bases unmatched. In germline, CDR1 is MDHEN, CDR2 SYDVKM. CDR3 residues: CASSPLGEGAEQYF. CDR3 nucleotide sequence: TGTGCCAGCAGTCCCCTGGGGGAGGGAGCCGAGCAGTACTTC.

This clone was seen a single time. The chain joins TRBV27 to TRBJ2-5; no definite D call. This CDR3 has 14 amino acids. CDR1 is MNHEY and CDR2 is SMNVEV in the germline V gene (reference sequence). V shed 2 bases and J shed 5 bases, with 12 bases lying between them. The CDR3 spells CASSLIGARETQYF. The DNA for the CDR3 is TGTGCCAGCAGTTTAATCGGAGCCCGGGAGACCCAGTACTTC.

The J gene is TRBJ2-7, the V gene TRBV25-1, with D possibly matching TRBD2 (5 bases). Germline assignment: CDR1 MGHDK and CDR2 SYGVNS. The ends were cut back, 2 bases at V and 5 bases at J, with 19 bases in the middle. There are 16 residues in the CDR3. The CDR3 bases are TGTGCCAGCAGTGAAGGCGGAGGTGCGTTGAGGAACGAGCAGTACTTC. It codes for CASSEGGGALRNEQYF.

The chain employs TRBV28 and TRBJ2-2, with TRBD2 matching 13 bases. The CDR3 sequence is 15 residues long. The V gene's germline CDR1 is MDHEN and CDR2 SYDVKM. The V and J ends lost 2 bases and 6 bases, in that order; junction bases with no gene match: 0. CDR3 loop: CASSLTSGRAGELFF. The CDR3 DNA is TGTGCCAGCAGTTTAACTAGCGGGAGGGCCGGGGAGCTGTTTTTT.

The rearrangement joins TRBV27 to TRBJ1-2; no clear D gene. There are 14 residues in the CDR3. The V gene's germline CDR1 is MNHEY and CDR2 SMNVEV (reference sequence). V was cut by 3 bases and J by 1 base, with 9 bases left in between. The CDR3 region is CASSFMGGNYGYTF. The CDR3 DNA is TGTGCCAGCAGTTTTATGGGTGGTAACTATGGCTACACCTTC.

This rearrangement joins TRBV11-2 to TRBJ1-1; the D is unclear. The V end lost 1 base, the J end lost 2 bases, and 14 bases lay between the germline ends. Germline V gene lookup returns CDR1 SGHAT and CDR2 FQNNGV. The CDR3 contains 16 residues. CDR3 DNA sequence: TGTGCCAGCAGCTTAGTGGGAAGCACCCCAAACACTGAAGCTTTCTTT. Translating gives CASSLVGSTPNTEAFF.

The V and J genes are TRBV4-2 and TRBJ1-4, with 7 nucleotides matching TRBD1. J was trimmed by 0 bases and V by 6 bases; bases with no gene match: 16. The CDR3 spans 19 residues. Germline values: CDR1 LGHNA, CDR2 YNFKEQ. DNA for the CDR3: TGTGCCAGCAGTCCAACTTTTCGGAGGGGGCGGTCAACTAATGAAAAACTGTTTTTT. It codes for CASSPTFRRGRSTNEKLFF.

The chain uses TRBV28 and TRBJ2-7; D might be TRBD2 (6 bases). This CDR3 is built from 12 residues. V lost 4 bases and J lost 5, with 9 bases in between. Germline assignment: CDR1 MDHEN and CDR2 SYDVKM. The CDR3 coding sequence is TGTGCCAGCAGTTGGGGGGAGAACGAGCAGTACTTC. Translating it yields CASSWGENEQYF.

The chain employs TRBV7-2 and TRBJ1-5, with D maybe TRBD1 (5 bases). The CDR3 contains 15 residues. Trimming pared 4 bases from V and 6 bases from J, leaving 16 bases between. Germline V gives CDR1 SGHTA, CDR2 FQGNSA. The CDR3 nucleotides read TGTGCCAGCAGCTCCTGGACGGGGGGTTCTCAGCCCCAGCATTTT. Its translation is CASSSWTGGSQPQHF.

The chain joins TRBV7-2 to TRBJ2-7; TRBD2 matches at 8 bases. Germline values: CDR1 SGHTA, CDR2 FQGNSA. V gave up 4 bases and J gave up 4 bases; unmatched junction bases: 12. The CDR3 consists of 16 residues. The CDR3 loop is CASSSRGAGDWYEQYF. The DNA of the CDR3 is TGTGCCAGCAGCTCCCGGGGAGCGGGAGATTGGTACGAGCAGTACTTC.

J is TRBJ2-1 and V is TRBV29-1; 7 nucleotides align to TRBD1. The V gene's germline CDR1 is SQVTM and CDR2 ANQGSEA. This CDR3 spans 17 amino acids. With 7 bases clipped from V and 8 bases from J, the junction kept 23 bases outside the gene matches. The DNA for the CDR3 is TGCAGCGCCCGACGTCTACCGGGGACAGAGGCCCCCGATGAGCAGTTCTTC. Translation gives CSARRLPGTEAPDEQFF.

The chain combines TRBV5-4 with TRBJ2-7, with D perhaps matching TRBD1 (5 bases). The germline V gene has CDR1 SGHNT and CDR2 YYREEE (reference sequence). This CDR3 has 17 residues. Deletions cut 4 bases from V and 1 base from J, with 21 bases between. This CDR3 is CASSQPSISPGSYEQYF. The CDR3 nucleotides are TGTGCCAGCAGCCAACCGTCTATCTCCCCAGGGTCCTACGAGCAGTACTTC.

As for this clone: The sample contains more than one DNA sequence encoding this CDR3. The chain is built from TRBV7-9 and TRBJ1-1; D may be TRBD1 (5 bases). This CDR3 has 12 residues. V lost 4 bases, J lost 5 bases, and 8 bases lay in between. Germline assignment: CDR1 SEHNR and CDR2 FQNEAQ (reference sequence). Written as DNA, the CDR3 is TGTGCCAGCAGCTCCGGGGGTACTGAAGCTTTCTTT. Protein product: CASSSGGTEAFF.

About this clone: The sample has other DNA sequences that encode this CDR3 too. CDR3 DNA: TGTGCCAGCAGTTCCTACAGGGGGGATCAGCCCCAGCATTTT. Protein product: CASSSYRGDQPQHF. This chain joins TRBV6-5 and TRBJ1-5, with 8 bases lining up with TRBD1. Trimming cost V 4 bases and J 5 bases; bases outside gene matches: 4. Germline V CDR1 and CDR2: MNHEY, SVGAGI. This CDR3 has 14 amino acids.

This sequence joins TRBV7-3 and TRBJ2-6, with D uncertain. The CDR3 runs to 13 residues. Deletions cut 4 bases from V and 2 bases from J, with 3 bases between. CDR1 SGHTA and CDR2 FQGTGA come from the germline V gene. CDR3 coding DNA: TGTGCCAGCAGCTGGGCTGGGGCCAACGTCCTGACTTTC. Translation: CASSWAGANVLTF. Full variable domain (remainder filled in from reference TRBV7-3 and TRBJ2-6): GAGVSQTPSNKVTEKGKYVELRCDPISGHTALYWYRQSLGQGPEFLIYFQGTGAADDSGLPNDRFFAVRPEGSVSTLKIQRTERGDSAVYLCASSWAGANVLTFGAGSRLTVL.

This clone appeared once. The chain joins TRBV9 to TRBJ2-5; 7 bases line up with TRBD2. This CDR3 has 15 amino acids. V was clipped by 2 bases and J by 2 bases; unmatched bases: 6. Germline CDR1 reads SGDLS; CDR2 reads YYNGEE. The CDR3: CASSVGGRIQETQYF. The DNA of the CDR3 is TGTGCCAGCAGCGTCGGGGGGAGGATACAAGAGACCCAGTACTTC.

The rearrangement joins TRBV6-4 to TRBJ2-7, with 7 nucleotides matching TRBD1. V lost 2 bases to trimming and J lost 2 bases; unmatched junction nucleotides: 3. The CDR3 runs 14 residues. Germline V gives CDR1 MRHNA, CDR2 SNTAGT. DNA for the CDR3: TGTGCCAGCAGTGACCGGGACAGCACCTACGAGCAGTACTTC. Amino acids: CASSDRDSTYEQYF.